This TCR beta chain stems from a study of tumor-infiltrating lymphocytes in primary liver carcinoma. Study-level background: Men and women, 30 to 69 years of age, made up the patients. Stage T1-T3 N0M0 and a size of roughly 4 to 10 cm characterized the tumors.

Making TCR beta cDNA involved approximately 0.5 ug total RNA and a constant-region primer. A slightly modified ARM-PCR protocol with three nested multiplex PCR rounds produced these TCR beta libraries. TCRdb recomputed calls from the multiplex PCR reads with MiXCR, one row per CDR3 protein. The profile shows 90,000 to 150,000 distinct CDR3 sequences, nearly 70% of them singletons. This clonotype was seen more than once but under ten times. The tissue used was unsorted bulk material of about 19-31 mg. RNA and DNA were co-extracted from it with the AllPrep DNA/RNA mini kit. This sequence was found in a woman aged 60-70 years with primary liver carcinoma and hepatitis B virus infection. What was sequenced was tumor-adjacent normal liver tissue.

The CDR3 reads CASSLAGGYAGELFF. The CDR3 bases are TGTGCCAGCAGTCTCGCGGGAGGCTATGCCGGGGAGCTGTTTTTT. The gene calls are TRBV28 and TRBJ2-2, with 8 bases fitting TRBD2. This CDR3 has 15 amino acids. The germline CDR1 and CDR2 sequences are MDHEN and SYDVKM. Trimming removed 5 bases from V and 6 bases from J; junction bases left unmatched: 8.